Presented here are 26 T cell receptor beta chains from one specimen sequenced in a study of a mutant IDH1 vaccine in newly diagnosed glioma. Their antigens remain unidentified. Time point described: week 35, safety follow-up. Every vaccine dose comprised 300 ug of mutant IDH1 20-mer peptide plus topical imiquimod. The table came from immunoSEQ multiplex PCR; TCRdb's copy has only in-frame clones and leaves some out. Among tens of thousands of clones listed, more than 75% were seen once. Sequenced material: PBMCs, taken from a glioma patient whose treatment included an IDH1 peptide vaccine. Receptor source: a man between 45 and 60 years old with glioma.

The chain recombines TRBV14 with TRBJ1-1; no reliable D call. The CDR3 has 14 amino acids. In germline, CDR1 is SGHDN, CDR2 FVKESK. Trimming pared 1 base from V and 6 bases from J, leaving 12 bases between. The CDR3 region is CASSQVLSAAEAFF. The CDR3 DNA is TGTGCCAGCAGCCAAGTTCTGAGTGCCGCTGAAGCTTTCTTT.

V gene TRBV7-2 combines with J gene TRBJ1-1; D is undetermined. The germline CDR1 and CDR2 sequences are SGHTA and FQGNSA. CDR3 length: 15 amino acids. Between the trimmed V and J ends, which lost 5 bases and 0 bases, there was a span of 13 bases. The CDR3 reads CASSPDPGVNTEAFF. In DNA form, the CDR3 reads TGTGCCAGCAGCCCCGACCCGGGAGTGAACACTGAAGCTTTCTTT.

The rearrangement joins TRBV6-5 to TRBJ1-5; no reliable D call. The CDR3 consists of 13 residues. V was clipped by 8 bases and J by 2 bases, with 10 bases between them. The germline gives CDR1 MNHEY, CDR2 SVGAGI. CDR3 amino acids: CASSRNGNQPQHF. DNA for the CDR3: TGTGCCAGCTCGAGGAATGGCAATCAGCCCCAGCATTTT.

The chain has TRBV6-5 and TRBJ2-7; 12 bases match TRBD1. Germline V gene data show CDR1 as MNHEY and CDR2 as SVGAGI. The ends lost 3 bases at V and 2 bases at J; junction bases unmatched: 2. The CDR3 sequence is 15 residues long. The CDR3 protein is CASSYRDRGPYEQYF. CDR3 in DNA: TGTGCCAGCAGTTATCGGGACAGGGGGCCCTACGAGCAGTACTTC.

The chain couples TRBV10-3 to TRBJ1-5, with 8 bases matching TRBD1. The CDR3 covers 16 residues. Per germline, CDR1 ENHRY and CDR2 SYGVKD. V shed 10 bases and J 5 bases; nucleotides not matched to a gene: 16. Written as DNA, the CDR3 is TGTGCCACATCAGTATTCGGACAGGGAGGAGATCAGCCCCAGCATTTT. Encoded protein: CATSVFGQGGDQPQHF.

CDR3: CASSGHSSSYGYTF. The DNA of the CDR3 is TGTGCCAGCAGCGGACACTCTTCTTCCTATGGCTACACCTTC. This chain connects TRBV4-2 to TRBJ1-2; D possibly corresponds to TRBD1 (5 bases). The germline gives CDR1 LGHNA, CDR2 YNFKEQ. V lost 5 bases to trimming and J lost 4 bases, with 14 bases between them. CDR3 length: 14 amino acids.

This sequence joins TRBV6-5 and TRBJ2-7, with D perhaps matching TRBD1 (5 bases). V gave up 2 bases and J gave up 3 bases, with 14 bases separating them. The CDR3 is 15 amino acids. Germline V gene lookup returns CDR1 MNHEY and CDR2 SVGAGI. The CDR3 coding sequence is TGTGCCAGCAGTTACGGGTTGGGCAGGGACTACGAGCAGTACTTC. Translation: CASSYGLGRDYEQYF.

This clone appeared once. Written as DNA, the CDR3 is TGCAGCGTTGGGGGGGCGGGCGGGGAGCTGTTTTTT. This encodes CSVGGAGGELFF. The rearrangement links TRBV29-1 to TRBJ2-2; D is tentatively TRBD1 or TRBD2 (6 bases each). From germline, CDR1 is SQVTM and CDR2 ANQGSEA. Trimming stripped 4 bases from V and 7 bases from J, with 10 bases between. This CDR3 has 12 residues.

The J gene is TRBJ2-7, the V gene TRBV7-9; D may be TRBD2 (6 bases). With 5 bases removed from V and 1 base from J, the gap between germline ends came to 18 bases. The CDR3 loop spans 16 amino acids. Germline V gene lookup returns CDR1 SEHNR and CDR2 FQNEAQ (reference sequence). This chain's CDR3 is CASSPASGYPSYEQYF. In DNA form, the CDR3 reads TGTGCCAGCAGCCCCGCGAGCGGGTACCCTTCCTACGAGCAGTACTTC.

V gene TRBV6-1 combines with J gene TRBJ2-7; the D is unclear. V lost 0 bases, J lost 6 bases, and 9 bases lay in between. This CDR3 spans 13 amino acids. Germline CDR1 is MNHNS and CDR2 is SASEGT. The CDR3 DNA follows: TGTGCCAGCAGTGAAGCTCGACTGGTCGAGCAGTACTTC. Translation: CASSEARLVEQYF.

This chain connects TRBV11-2 to TRBJ2-7, with 7 bases identical to TRBD1. Per germline, CDR1 SGHAT and CDR2 FQNNGV. The V gene end was trimmed by 7 bases and the J gene end by 5 bases; junction bases not matched to a gene: 8. The CDR3 length is 13 residues. CDR3 sequence: CASTKTGDDEQYF. The CDR3 DNA is TGTGCCAGCACAAAAACAGGGGATGACGAGCAGTACTTC.

The chain joins TRBV10-3 to TRBJ2-2, with TRBD1 identical over 9 bases. The germline gives CDR1 ENHRY, CDR2 SYGVKD. J gave up 8 bases and V 5 bases, and 6 bases lay outside the gene matches. This CDR3 has 14 amino acids. CDR3 coding DNA: TGTGCCATCAGTAAACAGGGGGCTAATGGGGAGCTGTTTTTT. It codes for CAISKQGANGELFF.

This clone was observed a few times. The V gene is TRBV27, the J gene TRBJ1-1; D ambiguous. Trimming stripped 0 bases from V and 2 bases from J, with 7 bases between. CDR3 length equals 14 residues. Germline CDR1 reads MNHEY; CDR2 reads SMNVEV (reference sequence). This CDR3 reads CASSLSTVNTEAFF. The CDR3 region has the DNA TGTGCCAGCAGTTTATCAACAGTTAACACTGAAGCTTTCTTT.

The rearrangement joins TRBV6-6 to TRBJ1-1; possible D gene TRBD1, 6 bases. The V gene's germline CDR1 is MNHNY and CDR2 SVGAGI (reference sequence). Trimming took 7 bases from V and 6 from J, leaving 18 bases between them. The CDR3 has 14 residues. The CDR3 DNA reads as TGTGCCAGCATTCTCAGGGGTGGTATTGCTGAAGCTTTCTTT. Its protein product is CASILRGGIAEAFF.

The chain carries TRBV19 and TRBJ1-3, with no clear D. Trimming took off 5 bases at V and 0 bases at J, with 8 bases between the two ends. The CDR3 loop spans 14 amino acids. Germline CDR1 is LNHDA and CDR2 is SQIVND (reference sequence). CDR3 in amino acids: CASSSGNSGNTIYF. The DNA for the CDR3 is TGTGCCAGTAGTTCCGGGAACTCTGGAAACACCATATATTTT. Together with reference TRBV19 and TRBJ1-3, the CDR3 gives the full variable domain: DGGITQSPKYLFRKEGQNVTLSCEQNLNHDAMYWYRQDPGQGLRLIYYSQIVNDFQKGDIAEGYSVSREKKESFPLTVTSAQKNPTAFYLCASSSGNSGNTIYFGEGSWLTVV.

A single count supports this clone. V usage is TRBV29-1 and J usage is TRBJ2-3; possibly TRBD2 for D (5 bases). From germline, CDR1 is SQVTM and CDR2 ANQGSEA. CDR3 size: 13 residues. Between the trimmed V and J ends, which lost 7 bases and 4 bases, there was a span of 15 bases. The CDR3 DNA is TGCAGCGCCATGAGAGGGAGCGCAGATACGCAGTATTTT. Protein: CSAMRGSADTQYF.

The chain has TRBV10-3 and TRBJ1-1; D remains ambiguous. The CDR3 spans 11 residues. V was pared by 3 bases and J by 7 bases, with 6 bases between. Germline CDR1 and CDR2: ENHRY and SYGVKD. This chain's CDR3 is CAISDGLEAFF. CDR3 nucleotides: TGTGCCATCAGTGATGGACTTGAAGCTTTCTTT.

CDR3 in DNA: TGTGCCATCAGTCCCTCTCGTTATGTGCAGTACTTC. Protein: CAISPSRYVQYF. The chain uses TRBV10-3 and TRBJ2-7, with no clear D. Germline-derived CDR1 and CDR2 are ENHRY and SYGVKD. This CDR3 contains 12 residues. Trimming took 5 bases from V and 9 from J, leaving 14 bases between them.

The chain uses TRBV19 and TRBJ1-2; 9 nucleotides match TRBD1. Per the germline V gene, CDR1 is LNHDA and CDR2 is SQIVND (reference sequence). CDR3 length equals 14 residues. Trimming removed 5 bases from V and 3 bases from J; junction bases left unmatched: 4. Here the CDR3 DNA reads TGTGCCAGTAGTCGTGGACAGGGGTACTATGGCTACACCTTC. This encodes CASSRGQGYYGYTF. The full variable domain, completed using reference TRBV19 and TRBJ1-2, is DGGITQSPKYLFRKEGQNVTLSCEQNLNHDAMYWYRQDPGQGLRLIYYSQIVNDFQKGDIAEGYSVSREKKESFPLTVTSAQKNPTAFYLCASSRGQGYYGYTFGSGTRLTVV.

V gene TRBV2 combines with J gene TRBJ2-2; tentatively, D is TRBD1 (5 bases). CDR3 length: 14 residues. Germline assignment: CDR1 SNHLY and CDR2 FYNNEI. Trimming left V 4 bases short and J 3 bases short, with 9 bases between. CDR3 sequence reads: CASSAGFDTGELFF. DNA of the CDR3: TGTGCCAGCAGTGCAGGGTTTGACACCGGGGAGCTGTTTTTT.

The V call is TRBV29-1, the J call TRBJ2-5, with 10 bases identical to TRBD2. Per germline, CDR1 SQVTM and CDR2 ANQGSEA. V dropped 2 bases and J dropped 5; count of bases not matched to a gene: 5. This CDR3 contains 14 residues. In DNA, the CDR3 is TGCAGCGTTGAACCTAGCGGGAGTTGGGAGACCCAGTACTTC. Its protein is CSVEPSGSWETQYF.

This rearrangement joins TRBV2 to TRBJ2-3; D might be TRBD1 (6 bases). The germline V and J ends were trimmed by 7 bases and 4 bases, with 12 bases remaining between them. Germline CDR1 reads SNHLY; CDR2 reads FYNNEI. The CDR3 spans 13 residues. This CDR3 reads CASTEQGPDTQYF. CDR3 bases: TGTGCCAGCACCGAACAGGGCCCAGATACGCAGTATTTT.

V is TRBV5-6 and J is TRBJ1-1; D may be TRBD1 (5 bases). The CDR3 contains 17 residues. CDR1 is SGHDT, CDR2 YYEEEE, per germline. Trimming took 2 bases from V and 0 from J, leaving 17 bases between them. Here the CDR3 DNA reads TGTGCCAGCAGCTTAAGGGGCCCAGTATTCGTGAACACTGAAGCTTTCTTT. It is translated as CASSLRGPVFVNTEAFF.

V is TRBV5-4 and J is TRBJ1-2, with 9 bases lining up with TRBD1. The germline V gene encodes CDR1 SGHNT and CDR2 YYREEE (reference sequence). The CDR3 totals 14 residues. The V and J ends lost 4 bases and 4 bases, in that order; junction bases with no gene match: 5. The DNA for the CDR3 is TGTGCCAGCAGCGAGGACAGGGGATTCTATGGCTACACCTTC. As protein: CASSEDRGFYGYTF.

In this sample, this clone turned up a few times. This chain connects TRBV5-6 to TRBJ1-2; D is perhaps TRBD1 (6 bases). CDR1 SGHDT and CDR2 YYEEEE come from the germline V gene. CDR3 length equals 13 residues. Trimming cost V 8 bases and J 4 bases, with 15 bases left between them. CDR3 nucleotide sequence: TGTGCCAGTATCCTCAGGGGCGCCTATGGCTACACCTTC. This sequence encodes CASILRGAYGYTF.

In its sample, this clone was seen a few times. The chain joins TRBV6-1 to TRBJ1-4; D might be TRBD1 (6 bases). Per germline, CDR1 MNHNS and CDR2 SASEGT. V was shortened by 4 bases and J by 8 bases, with 14 bases between the two germline ends. This CDR3 contains 14 residues. CDR3 residues: CASSVNRAKEKLFF. The CDR3 DNA is TGTGCCAGCAGTGTAAACAGGGCGAAAGAAAAACTGTTTTTT.